This TCR beta chain was sequenced during a study of blood T cell repertoires in COVID-19. Deletions cut 1 base from V and 3 bases from J, with 6 bases between. This CDR3 comprises 13 residues. In germline, CDR1 is LNHDA, CDR2 SQIVND (reference sequence). Repertoires were generated with immunoSEQ multiplex PCR, while TCRdb's copy carries only in-frame clones and drops some. The sample shows around 80,000 clones, 80% of them seen only once. This rearrangement joins TRBV19 to TRBJ1-1, with D perhaps TRBD1 (5 bases). The sequence was obtained from a woman aged 70-85 years with acute or convalescent COVID-19. The sequencing input was peripheral blood. The CDR3 DNA reads TGTGCCAGTAGTATAGGACAGTACACTGAAGCTTTCTTT. Amino acids: CASSIGQYTEAFF.